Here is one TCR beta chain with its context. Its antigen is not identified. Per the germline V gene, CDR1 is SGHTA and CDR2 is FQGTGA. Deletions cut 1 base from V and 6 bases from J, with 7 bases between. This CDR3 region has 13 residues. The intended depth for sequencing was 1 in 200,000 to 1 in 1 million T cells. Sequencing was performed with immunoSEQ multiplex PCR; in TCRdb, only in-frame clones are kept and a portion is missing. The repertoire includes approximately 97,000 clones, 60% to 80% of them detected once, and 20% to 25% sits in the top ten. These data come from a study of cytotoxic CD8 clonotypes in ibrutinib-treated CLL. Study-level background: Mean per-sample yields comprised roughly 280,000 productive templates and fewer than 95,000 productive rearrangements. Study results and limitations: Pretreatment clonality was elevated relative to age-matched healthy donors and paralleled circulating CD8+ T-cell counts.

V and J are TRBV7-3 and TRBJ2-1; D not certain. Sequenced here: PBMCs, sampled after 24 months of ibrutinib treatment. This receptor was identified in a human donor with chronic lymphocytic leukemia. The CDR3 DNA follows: TGTGCCAGCAGCTTAAACCCCGTCAATGAGCAGTTCTTC. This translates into CASSLNPVNEQFF.